Detailed here is one TCR beta chain. The data are from a study of cytomegalovirus exposure and HLA in healthy donors. Study-wide background: Some 87 million unique TCRs from HLA-typed donors were held in an early release of data. Of some 400 genotyped donors, 81% grouped in the Caucasian-associated ancestry cluster.

Primers for the PCR totalled 60 Vbeta and 13 Jbeta. Assay used: immunoSEQ multiplex PCR; TCRdb lists only in-frame clones, some missing. The sample lists some 130,000 clones; around 75% were seen once. The germline V gene has CDR1 ENHRY and CDR2 SYGVKD. The CDR3 runs 13 residues. V was clipped by 8 bases and J by 3 bases, with 13 bases between them. This TCR came from a man between 25 and 39 years old in good health and CMV-seronegative. The sample comprised PBMCs. This chain joins TRBV10-3 and TRBJ1-1; D gene unclear. The CDR3 bases are TGTGCCATCGGGGTCGGGGATGACACTGAAGCTTTCTTT. This translates into CAIGVGDDTEAFF.